This T cell receptor beta chain was profiled in a study of radiation and T cells in renal cell carcinoma. Trimming left V 5 bases short and J 0 bases short, with 9 bases between. Germline-derived CDR1 and CDR2 are SGHRS and YFSETQ. CDR3 size: 14 residues. The treatment here: 15 Gy SBRT to primary tumor, nephrectomy 4 weeks later. This clone was picked up a small number of times. Profiling relied on immunoSEQ multiplex PCR, and the TCRdb table lists in-frame clones only, not all of them. The sample records 17,000 or so clones, 55% being singletons. V usage is TRBV5-1 and J usage is TRBJ1-3; no definite D call. The sample here was tumor tissue, taken from a patient whose treatment included radiotherapy and nephrectomy. This receptor was identified in a man aged 45-65 years with renal cell carcinoma. The CDR3 region is CASRPITSGNTIYF. In nucleotides, the CDR3 is TGCGCCAGCAGACCCATTACCTCTGGAAACACCATATATTTT. The full variable domain, its missing parts supplied by reference TRBV5-1 and TRBJ1-3, is KAGVTQTPRYLIKTRGQQVTLSCSPISGHRSVSWYQQTPGQGLQFLFEYFSETQRNKGNFPGRFSGRQFSNSRSEMNVSTLELGDSALYLCASRPITSGNTIYFGEGSWLTVV.